Shown below are 18 T cell receptor beta chains from a single sample sequenced in a study of blood T cell repertoires in COVID-19. The repertoire was sequenced with immunoSEQ multiplex PCR; TCRdb's copy has only in-frame clones and lacks some. The sample carries just over 250,000 clones, around 90% recorded once. Input material: peripheral blood. These receptor sequences come from a woman in her sixties or seventies with COVID-19, enrolled during active disease.

This clone was recorded a few times. This chain links TRBV7-2 with TRBJ1-2; 10 bases line up with TRBD1. Germline V CDR1 and CDR2: SGHTA, FQGNSA. The CDR3 has 15 amino acids. Trimming removed 5 bases from V and 4 bases from J; junction bases left unmatched: 7. CDR3 amino acids: CASSLTGGAGYGYTF. In nucleotides, the CDR3 is TGTGCCAGCAGCCTGACAGGGGGCGCGGGCTATGGCTACACCTTC.

The chain couples TRBV25-1 to TRBJ2-3; TRBD2 agrees at 8 bases. V dropped 10 bases and J dropped 1; count of bases not matched to a gene: 7. The germline V gene encodes CDR1 MGHDK and CDR2 SYGVNS. This CDR3 comprises 14 residues. The CDR3 loop is CAKNVLAGTDTQYF. CDR3 sequence (DNA): TGTGCCAAAAACGTACTAGCGGGCACAGATACGCAGTATTTT.

Here the CDR3 reads CARPTSKRTYNEQFF. CDR3 DNA: TGTGCCAGACCCACCAGCAAGCGAACCTACAATGAGCAGTTCTTC. The rearrangement uses TRBV19 and TRBJ2-1; D call uncertain. CDR1 is LNHDA, CDR2 SQIVND, per germline (reference sequence). The CDR3 length is 15 residues. Trimming took 9 bases from V and 2 from J, leaving 17 bases between them.

The V gene is TRBV5-6, the J gene TRBJ2-7; 11 nucleotides agree with TRBD2. The J segment lost 2 bases and the V segment lost 3 bases, leaving 1 base of the junction unmatched. Germline CDR1 reads SGHDT; CDR2 reads YYEEEE. This CDR3 has 14 residues. Here the CDR3 reads CASSWTSGPYEQYF. The CDR3 DNA reads TGTGCCAGCAGCTGGACTAGCGGGCCCTACGAGCAGTACTTC.

The chain combines TRBV5-6 with TRBJ2-3; 7 bases fit TRBD1. Germline V CDR1 and CDR2: SGHDT, YYEEEE. The CDR3 is made up of 14 amino acids. V was pared by 4 bases and J by 6 bases, with 8 bases of the junction left unmatched. CDR3 sequence (DNA): TGTGCCAGCAGCACCTACAGGGGAACGGATACGCAGTATTTT. It is translated as CASSTYRGTDTQYF.

This clone has more than one count but fewer than ten. This rearrangement joins TRBV12-3 or TRBV12-4 to TRBJ2-2; D is perhaps TRBD1 (5 bases). CDR3 length: 12 residues. V was clipped by 6 bases and J by 8 bases, with 10 bases between them. The CDR3 nucleotides are TGTGCCAGCAGACTCAGGGTTGGGGAGCTGTTTTTT. Protein product: CASRLRVGELFF.

This chain joins TRBV7-9 and TRBJ2-2; 7 bases are shared with TRBD1. Germline CDR1 reads SEHNR; CDR2 reads FQNEAQ (reference sequence). V lost 5 bases and J lost 1; bases outside the gene matches: 4. The CDR3 runs to 15 residues. Here the CDR3 DNA reads TGTGCCAGCAGCGTTGGACAGGTGAACACCGGGGAGCTGTTTTTT. This encodes CASSVGQVNTGELFF.

The chain carries TRBV7-2 and TRBJ2-7; 7 bases line up with TRBD2. J gave up 2 bases and V 1 base, and 8 bases lay outside the gene matches. The CDR3 covers 16 residues. Germline CDR1 is SGHTA and CDR2 is FQGNSA. The CDR3 DNA is TGTGCCAGCAGCTTAGTTAGCGGGCCCCTTACCTACGAGCAGTACTTC. The encoded protein is CASSLVSGPLTYEQYF.

V and J are TRBV19 and TRBJ2-2; TRBD1 is a possible D gene (5 bases). From germline, CDR1 is LNHDA and CDR2 SQIVND (reference sequence). CDR3 length: 14 amino acids. Trimming left V 3 bases short and J 4 bases short, with 9 bases between. The CDR3 protein is CASSISRATGELFF. The CDR3 nucleotides are TGTGCCAGTAGTATCTCCAGGGCCACCGGGGAGCTGTTTTTT.

This clone was picked up a small number of times. The CDR3 DNA sequence: TGTGCCAGCAGCCAAGATCGTGTCACCGGGGAGCTGTTTTTT. This sequence encodes CASSQDRVTGELFF. The rearrangement links TRBV4-2 to TRBJ2-2; D uncertain. Per germline, CDR1 LGHNA and CDR2 YNFKEQ. Trimming stripped 0 bases from V and 4 bases from J, with 6 bases between. The CDR3 runs to 14 residues.

The CDR3 is CASSLGSGQYFQPQHF. For the CDR3, the DNA is TGTGCCAGCAGTTTAGGGTCGGGACAGTACTTTCAGCCCCAGCATTTT. This chain links TRBV28 with TRBJ1-5, with TRBD1 matching over 7 bases. Germline CDR1 MDHEN, CDR2 SYDVKM. This CDR3 region has 16 residues. After removal of 2 bases from V and 6 bases from J, the junction contained 10 bases not matched to a gene.

The chain couples TRBV30 to TRBJ2-4; 8 bases line up with TRBD2. J lost 4 bases, V lost 0 bases, and 8 bases had no gene match. The CDR3 consists of 16 residues. In germline, CDR1 is GTSNPN, CDR2 SVGIG (reference sequence). This CDR3 reads CAWSVAASGLKNIQYF. CDR3 in DNA: TGTGCCTGGAGTGTAGCCGCTAGCGGGCTGAAAAACATTCAGTACTTC.

This chain links TRBV28 with TRBJ1-3; D gene uncertain. The CDR3 loop spans 15 amino acids. V lost 6 bases to trimming and J lost 0 bases, with 12 bases between them. Germline CDR1 is MDHEN and CDR2 is SYDVKM. CDR3 in amino acids: CASRPRLLSGNTIYF. CDR3 nucleotide sequence: TGTGCCAGCAGACCTAGGCTTCTCTCTGGAAACACCATATATTTT.

This chain links TRBV7-3 with TRBJ1-2, with D hard to call. The germline V gene has CDR1 SGHTA and CDR2 FQGTGA. Trimming pared 0 bases from V and 9 bases from J, leaving 11 bases between. There are 13 residues in the CDR3. The CDR3 spells CASSLTIGASYTF. The CDR3 DNA reads TGTGCCAGCAGCTTAACGATAGGAGCGAGCTACACCTTC.

This chain links TRBV27 with TRBJ1-1, with TRBD1 matching over 12 bases. The germline V gene has CDR1 MNHEY and CDR2 SMNVEV (reference sequence). Trimming took 7 bases from V and 7 from J; bases not matched to a gene: 13. The CDR3 sequence is 16 residues long. The CDR3 DNA is TGTGCCAGCACTTCCTTCCTGGGACAGGGGGCTCATGAAGCTTTCTTT. Residues: CASTSFLGQGAHEAFF.

V is TRBV3-1 (or the pseudogene TRBV3-2) and J is TRBJ2-4; tentative D call: TRBD2 (5 bases). This CDR3 spans 14 amino acids. V was clipped by 0 bases and J by 8 bases, with 11 bases between them. Germline-derived CDR1 and CDR2 are LGHDT and YNNKEL (reference sequence). The CDR3 protein is CASSQDRQRDIQYF. CDR3 in DNA: TGTGCCAGCAGCCAAGATCGGCAGAGGGACATTCAGTACTTC.

V and J are TRBV6-5 and TRBJ2-5; 8 nucleotides align to TRBD1. The ends lost 0 bases at V and 9 bases at J; junction bases unmatched: 6. From germline, CDR1 is MNHEY and CDR2 SVGAGI. This CDR3 has 14 residues. In nucleotides, the CDR3 is TGTGCCAGCAGTTACTCGAGGACAGGGTGGGCCCAGTACTTC. This gives the protein CASSYSRTGWAQYF.

This rearrangement joins TRBV11-1 to TRBJ1-2, with a tentative D call TRBD1 (6 bases). V shed 6 bases and J shed 3 bases, with 11 bases lying between them. The germline V gene has CDR1 SGHAT and CDR2 FQDESV (reference sequence). CDR3 length: 13 amino acids. The CDR3 spells CASRETGHYGYTF. The DNA for the CDR3 is TGTGCCAGCAGAGAGACAGGACACTATGGCTACACCTTC.